The 32 T cell receptor beta chains given below trace back to one sample, sequenced in a study of shared clonotypes between healthy human individuals. Sequencing was performed with immunoSEQ multiplex PCR; in TCRdb, only in-frame clones are kept and a portion is missing. This repertoire shows roughly 520,000 clones, 90% to 96% found once; its top ten account for around 0.067%. The sample consisted of naive CD4+ T cells sorted from blood. Subset here: CD45RA+ positively selected. These receptors originate from a woman younger than 45 in good health.

The rearrangement joins TRBV19 to TRBJ2-7; D gene unclear. Germline V gives CDR1 LNHDA, CDR2 SQIVND (reference sequence). The CDR3 contains 14 residues. V lost 6 bases and J lost 2, with 14 bases in between. The CDR3 here is CASSRYTTAYEQYF. CDR3 bases: TGTGCCAGTAGCAGATATACCACAGCCTACGAGCAGTACTTC.

This clone was recorded once. The chain couples TRBV9 to TRBJ2-7; TRBD1 matches at 8 bases. J was trimmed by 5 bases and V by 2 bases; bases with no gene match: 9. Germline V lookup: CDR1 SGDLS, CDR2 YYNGEE. The CDR3 extends over 15 amino acids. In DNA form, the CDR3 reads TGTGCCAGCAGCGTGGGAGCGGACAGGGTCCACGAGCAGTACTTC. Its translation: CASSVGADRVHEQYF.

This chain uses TRBV7-7 with TRBJ2-1; TRBD1 is a possible D gene (5 bases). The CDR3 contains 13 residues. The germline V and J ends were trimmed by 5 bases and 3 bases, with 8 bases remaining between them. The germline V gene encodes CDR1 SSHAT and CDR2 FNYEAQ (reference sequence). The CDR3 sequence is CASSLDSYNEQFF. CDR3 coding DNA: TGTGCCAGCAGCCTCGACAGCTACAATGAGCAGTTCTTC.

This clone appeared a single time. This chain links TRBV28 with TRBJ1-5; 7 bases are a match to TRBD1. Trimming removed 6 bases from V and 5 bases from J; junction bases left unmatched: 4. CDR1 and CDR2 (germline): MDHEN, SYDVKM. The CDR3 loop spans 13 amino acids. The CDR3 is CASRQGMDQPQHF. The CDR3, as DNA: TGTGCCAGCAGACAGGGGATGGATCAGCCCCAGCATTTT.

V usage is TRBV28 and J usage is TRBJ2-1, with 9 positions matching TRBD1. The CDR3 totals 15 residues. Germline CDR1 and CDR2: MDHEN and SYDVKM. Germline trimming cut 4 bases from V and 7 bases from J; bases unmatched to any gene: 8. Here the CDR3 reads CASSSPQGAVNEQFF. CDR3 DNA sequence: TGTGCCAGCAGTTCCCCACAGGGGGCAGTGAATGAGCAGTTCTTC.

The V call is TRBV6-1, the J call TRBJ1-1; TRBD1 is a possible D gene (5 bases). Germline V gene data show CDR1 as MNHNS and CDR2 as SASEGT. This CDR3 has 13 amino acids. The V end lost 5 bases, the J end lost 0 bases, and 7 bases lay between the germline ends. The CDR3 coding sequence is TGTGCCAGCAGTCGACAGTTGAACACTGAAGCTTTCTTT. Translated, it gives CASSRQLNTEAFF.

The gene calls are TRBV9 and TRBJ2-1; the match to TRBD2 covers 7 bases. The CDR3 length is 15 residues. Germline trimming cut 0 bases from V and 9 bases from J; bases unmatched to any gene: 9. Germline CDR1 reads SGDLS; CDR2 reads YYNGEE. The DNA for the CDR3 is TGTGCCAGCAGCGTAGTGTCTAGCGGAGGAAGTGAGCAGTTCTTC. Translating it yields CASSVVSSGGSEQFF.

V is TRBV29-1 and J is TRBJ1-2; no clear D gene. Germline assignment: CDR1 SQVTM and CDR2 ANQGSEA. V shed 7 bases and J shed 5 bases, with 11 bases lying between them. CDR3 length equals 11 residues. For the CDR3, the DNA is TGCAGCGGTACATTCCGATATGGCTACACCTTC. Amino acids: CSGTFRYGYTF.

The rearrangement uses TRBV5-1 and TRBJ2-5; D gene uncertain. The CDR3 spans 14 residues. V gave up 6 bases and J gave up 2 bases, with 14 bases separating them. The germline V gene has CDR1 SGHRS and CDR2 YFSETQ. In nucleotides, the CDR3 is TGCGCCAGCACTCCGCGCTGGGGTCAAGAGACCCAGTACTTC. Translation: CASTPRWGQETQYF.

The chain joins TRBV14 to TRBJ2-1, with no clear D. Trimming removed 6 bases from V and 9 bases from J, with 9 bases in between. Germline assignment: CDR1 SGHDN and CDR2 FVKESK. This CDR3 region has 11 residues. The DNA of the CDR3 is TGTGCCAGCAGGGGTTCGGCTGAGCAGTTCTTC. Its translation is CASRGSAEQFF.

This clone came up once. This rearrangement joins TRBV5-1 to TRBJ2-1, with D maybe TRBD1 (5 bases). The CDR3 extends over 18 amino acids. Trimming left V 0 bases short and J 0 bases short, with 16 bases between. CDR1 is SGHRS and CDR2 is YFSETQ in the germline V gene. The CDR3 DNA reads as TGCGCCAGCAGCTTGGTAGGGCAGGGCCCCTTCTCCTACAATGAGCAGTTCTTC. This encodes CASSLVGQGPFSYNEQFF.

The sample holds one count of this clone. The chain recombines TRBV2 with TRBJ1-5, with unresolved D. CDR1 SNHLY and CDR2 FYNNEI come from the germline V gene. The length of the CDR3 is 14 residues. Trimming left V 1 base short and J 0 bases short, with 4 bases between. CDR3 nucleotides: TGTGCCAGCAGTGAAGATTATAGCAATCAGCCCCAGCATTTT. This encodes CASSEDYSNQPQHF.

This clone was observed a single time. The chain has TRBV7-3 and TRBJ1-1; tentatively, D is TRBD1 (5 bases). Germline CDR1 and CDR2: SGHTA and FQGTGA. V shed 3 bases and J shed 1 base, with 12 bases lying between them. This CDR3 contains 15 residues. The CDR3 region has the DNA TGTGCCAGCAGCTTCGCCGGGACGGGGAACACTGAAGCTTTCTTT. It translates to CASSFAGTGNTEAFF. Together with reference TRBV7-3 and TRBJ1-1, the CDR3 gives the full variable domain: GAGVSQTPSNKVTEKGKYVELRCDPISGHTALYWYRQSLGQGPEFLIYFQGTGAADDSGLPNDRFFAVRPEGSVSTLKIQRTERGDSAVYLCASSFAGTGNTEAFFGQGTRLTVV.

This chain uses TRBV27 with TRBJ2-3; a weak D match, TRBD2 (6 bases). Germline CDR1 is MNHEY and CDR2 is SMNVEV (reference sequence). V shed 2 bases and J shed 2 bases, with 17 bases lying between them. The CDR3 is made up of 17 amino acids. For the CDR3, the DNA is TGTGCCAGCAGTTTAAGCTTGGCGGGGTTACCCACAGATACGCAGTATTTT. The encoded protein is CASSLSLAGLPTDTQYF.

V gene TRBV7-3 combines with J gene TRBJ2-1, with TRBD1 matching 7 bases. J lost 5 bases, V lost 5 bases, and 3 bases had no gene match. Germline CDR1 is SGHTA and CDR2 is FQGTGA. The CDR3 has 13 residues. CDR3 sequence (DNA): TGTGCCAGCAGCCGGGACAGTAACAATGAGCAGTTCTTC. Translation gives CASSRDSNNEQFF.

The chain couples TRBV28 to TRBJ1-2; 9 bases agree with TRBD1. Germline loops: CDR1 MDHEN, CDR2 SYDVKM. CDR3 length: 13 residues. V lost 5 bases to trimming and J lost 6 bases; unmatched junction nucleotides: 4. CDR3 sequence: CASSTGGGDGYTF. CDR3 nucleotides: TGTGCCAGCAGTACAGGGGGCGGAGATGGCTACACCTTC.

The count of this clone is one. The genes are TRBV27 and TRBJ2-7; possibly TRBD2 for D (5 bases). Trimming took off 0 bases at V and 3 bases at J, with 9 bases between the two ends. The CDR3 is made up of 14 amino acids. CDR1 is MNHEY, CDR2 SMNVEV, per germline (reference sequence). CDR3 in amino acids: CASSLSPGIYEQYF. In DNA form, the CDR3 reads TGTGCCAGCAGTTTATCGCCCGGGATCTACGAGCAGTACTTC.

The chain is built from TRBV28 and TRBJ1-1, with 7 bases aligning to TRBD1. Looked up from germline, CDR1 is MDHEN and CDR2 is SYDVKM. V lost 5 bases and J lost 6; bases outside the gene matches: 6. CDR3 size: 13 residues. The CDR3 sequence: CASSRQGIPEAFF. The DNA of the CDR3 is TGTGCCAGCAGTAGACAGGGTATCCCTGAAGCTTTCTTT.

On this clone: Germline and junction disagree at one end, which may indicate a read error. The CDR3 here is CASSQKPGGRIF. The DNA for the CDR3 is TGCGCCAGCAGTCAAAAGCCCGGCGGAAGGATCTTC. The rearrangement links TRBV23-1 to TRBJ2-1; D is ambiguous. TRBV23-1 counts as an open reading frame of uncertain function. CDR3 size: 12 residues.

V gene TRBV11-2 combines with J gene TRBJ1-4; no clear D gene. The CDR3 spans 14 residues. Trimming left V 3 bases short and J 10 bases short, with 15 bases between. Germline loops: CDR1 SGHAT, CDR2 FQNNGV. CDR3 loop: CASSFGIEQGKLFF. The CDR3 DNA follows: TGTGCCAGCAGCTTCGGGATCGAGCAAGGAAAACTGTTTTTT.

This chain joins TRBV28 and TRBJ2-5; 9 nucleotides agree with TRBD2. J gave up 3 bases and V 6 bases, and 8 bases lay outside the gene matches. Germline CDR1 and CDR2: MDHEN and SYDVKM. CDR3 length: 15 residues. The CDR3 sequence is CASSIRLADEETQYF. DNA of the CDR3: TGTGCCAGCAGCATACGACTAGCGGATGAAGAGACCCAGTACTTC.

The chain uses TRBV27 and TRBJ2-2, with D possibly being TRBD2 (5 bases). V dropped 1 base and J dropped 4 bases, with 13 bases sitting between them. The CDR3 extends over 16 amino acids. From germline, CDR1 is MNHEY and CDR2 SMNVEV (reference sequence). CDR3 in DNA: TGTGCCAGCAGTTTATATTCTAGCTCCTCCACCGGGGAGCTGTTTTTT. It yields the protein CASSLYSSSSTGELFF.

The chain is built from TRBV5-4 and TRBJ2-2, with a tentative D call TRBD2 (6 bases). V lost 2 bases and J lost 3, with 14 bases in between. The CDR3 has 16 residues. Germline V lookup: CDR1 SGHNT, CDR2 YYREEE (reference sequence). CDR3 sequence (DNA): TGTGCCAGCAGCTTAGTCCTAGCGTGGGACACCGGGGAGCTGTTTTTT. It yields the protein CASSLVLAWDTGELFF.

This clone has a handful of counts. The V call is TRBV19, the J call TRBJ2-5; unclear D gene. V lost 4 bases to trimming and J lost 2 bases, with 11 bases between them. The CDR3 is 14 residues long. Germline values: CDR1 LNHDA, CDR2 SQIVND (reference sequence). The CDR3: CASSTYQAQETQYF. CDR3 bases: TGTGCCAGTAGTACCTATCAAGCACAAGAGACCCAGTACTTC.

V usage is TRBV5-1 and J usage is TRBJ1-2, with TRBD1 matching over 8 bases. The germline V gene encodes CDR1 SGHRS and CDR2 YFSETQ. The CDR3 consists of 19 residues. V lost 2 bases to trimming and J lost 2 bases; unmatched junction nucleotides: 17. The CDR3 region has the DNA TGCGCCAGCAGCTTAAAATATGGGACAGGCCGACCATGGAACTATGGCTACACCTTC. Translating it yields CASSLKYGTGRPWNYGYTF.

This sequence joins TRBV7-8 and TRBJ2-5; 7 nucleotides line up with TRBD1. The CDR3 is 14 amino acids. Germline CDR1 SGHVS, CDR2 FQNEAQ. V shed 1 base and J 4 bases; nucleotides not matched to a gene: 3. As DNA, the CDR3 is TGTGCCAGCAGCTTAGTTTCAGGGGGAGAGACCCAGTACTTC. Residues: CASSLVSGGETQYF.

The chain combines TRBV4-1 with TRBJ2-7; D perhaps matches TRBD1 (6 bases). Trimming took off 6 bases at V and 5 bases at J, with 17 bases between the two ends. The CDR3 is made up of 14 amino acids. The germline CDR1 and CDR2 sequences are MGHRA and YSYEKL. The CDR3 protein is CASRPITGFNEQYF. The CDR3 coding sequence is TGCGCCAGCAGACCGATCACAGGGTTCAACGAGCAGTACTTC.

The CDR3, as DNA: TGTGCCAGCAGCGTAGAACAGCAAGAGACCCAGTACTTC. Its translation: CASSVEQQETQYF. The rearrangement links TRBV9 to TRBJ2-5; D ambiguous. The CDR3 runs to 13 residues. With 0 bases removed from V and 2 bases from J, the gap between germline ends came to 5 bases. Germline-derived CDR1 and CDR2 are SGDLS and YYNGEE. Full variable domain (missing parts from reference TRBV9 and TRBJ2-5): DSGVTQTPKHLITATGQRVTLRCSPRSGDLSVYWYQQSLDQGLQFLIQYYNGEERAKGNILERFSAQQFPDLHSELNLSSLELGDSALYFCASSVEQQETQYFGPGTRLLVL.

This sequence joins TRBV27 and TRBJ2-3; the D is unclear. V lost 6 bases and J lost 1, with 20 bases in between. From germline, CDR1 is MNHEY and CDR2 SMNVEV (reference sequence). The CDR3 length is 17 residues. CDR3 nucleotide sequence: TGTGCCAGCAGCCCCACCCCCACCTCTCGGGGCACAGATACGCAGTATTTT. This gives the protein CASSPTPTSRGTDTQYF.

The V gene is TRBV6-1, the J gene TRBJ2-5, with 9 bases aligning to TRBD1. The DNA end is a closer match to TRBJ2-7, so the J assignment may be wrong. This CDR3 region has 14 residues. Per germline, CDR1 MNHNS and CDR2 SASEGT. The CDR3 DNA is TGTGCCTGCAACGACCGGGACAGGGAAATCGAGCAGTACTTC. Protein: CACNDRDREIEQYF.

The chain recombines TRBV2 with TRBJ1-1, with D hard to call. The CDR3 consists of 14 residues. V lost 4 bases and J 1 base, leaving 10 bases between the germline ends. Germline loops: CDR1 SNHLY, CDR2 FYNNEI. In DNA form, the CDR3 reads TGTGCCAGCAGTGTAGAAACGGCGAACACTGAAGCTTTCTTT. The encoded protein is CASSVETANTEAFF.

The sample holds one count of this clone. V gene TRBV29-1 combines with J gene TRBJ2-7, with TRBD2 matching 10 bases. CDR3 length: 12 amino acids. Per the germline V gene, CDR1 is SQVTM and CDR2 is ANQGSEA. Trimming took 6 bases from V and 6 from J; bases not matched to a gene: 5. The CDR3 sequence: CSVLAGGLEQYF. The CDR3 DNA reads as TGCAGCGTCTTAGCGGGAGGCCTCGAGCAGTACTTC.